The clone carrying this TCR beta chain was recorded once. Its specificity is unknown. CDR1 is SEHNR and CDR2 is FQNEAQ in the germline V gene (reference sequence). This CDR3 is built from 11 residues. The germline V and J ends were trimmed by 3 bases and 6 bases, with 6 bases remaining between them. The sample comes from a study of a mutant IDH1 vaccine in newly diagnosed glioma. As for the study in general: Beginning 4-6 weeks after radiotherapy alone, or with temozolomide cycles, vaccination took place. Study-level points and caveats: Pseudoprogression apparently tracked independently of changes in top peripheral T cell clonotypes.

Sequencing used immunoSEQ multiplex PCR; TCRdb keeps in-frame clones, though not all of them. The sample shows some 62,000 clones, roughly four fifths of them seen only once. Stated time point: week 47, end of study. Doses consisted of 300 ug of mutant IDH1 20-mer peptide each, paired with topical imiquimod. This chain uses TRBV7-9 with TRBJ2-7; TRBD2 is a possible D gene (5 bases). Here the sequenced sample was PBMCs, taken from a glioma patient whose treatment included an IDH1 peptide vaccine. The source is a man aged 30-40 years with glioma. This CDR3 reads CASSFLAEQYF. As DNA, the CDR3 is TGTGCCAGCAGCTTCCTAGCCGAGCAGTACTTC.